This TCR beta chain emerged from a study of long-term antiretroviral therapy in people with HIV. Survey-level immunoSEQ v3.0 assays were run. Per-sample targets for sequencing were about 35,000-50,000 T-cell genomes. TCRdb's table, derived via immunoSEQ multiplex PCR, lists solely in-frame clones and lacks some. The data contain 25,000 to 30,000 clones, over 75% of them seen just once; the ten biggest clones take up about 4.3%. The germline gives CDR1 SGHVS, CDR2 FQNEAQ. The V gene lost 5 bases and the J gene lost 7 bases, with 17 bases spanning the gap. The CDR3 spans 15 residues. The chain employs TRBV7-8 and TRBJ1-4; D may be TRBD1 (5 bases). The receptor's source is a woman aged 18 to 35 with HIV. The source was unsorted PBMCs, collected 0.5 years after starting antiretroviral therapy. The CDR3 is CASSSPGKVGEKLFF. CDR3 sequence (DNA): TGTGCCAGCAGCAGCCCAGGGAAGGTTGGTGAAAAACTGTTTTTT.